This TCR beta chain is drawn from a study of blood T cell repertoires in COVID-19. The J segment lost 11 bases and the V segment lost 2 bases, leaving 7 bases of the junction unmatched. This CDR3 is 13 amino acids long. CDR1 and CDR2 from the germline V gene are GTSNPN and SVGIG (reference sequence). TCRdb's table, derived via immunoSEQ multiplex PCR, lists solely in-frame clones and lacks some. The sample contains 450,000 to 500,000 clones, 70% to 90% of which appear only once. Material for sequencing was peripheral blood. The rearrangement uses TRBV30 and TRBJ1-2; 11 positions match TRBD1. The source of this sequence is a human donor in a cohort sampled during active COVID-19. CDR3 region: CAWSHGQGALYTF. CDR3 in DNA: TGTGCCTGGAGTCATGGACAGGGGGCGCTGTACACCTTC.